This T cell receptor (beta chain) was sequenced for a study of early T cells in non-severe SARS-CoV-2 infection. Study-level information: The sequenced material was bulk RNA from unsorted whole blood, and its chains were unpaired.

Overall study results and limits: VDJdb matches were skewed toward anti-spike CD8 T cell responses.

This clonotype was counted only a few times. Antigen specificity is unknown. The library protocol tagged individual cDNA molecules with unique molecular identifiers. TCRdb re-called the 5' RACE reads with MiXCR, one entry per CDR3 protein. The table lists roughly 93,000 distinct CDR3 sequences, over 12% of them singletons. Trimming cost V 8 bases and J 4 bases, with 20 bases left between them. This CDR3 has 15 amino acids. Looked up from germline, CDR1 is ENHRY and CDR2 is SYGVKD. The genes are TRBV10-3 and TRBJ1-1, with no clear D. The TCR sequence derives from an adult who was a healthcare worker with PCR-confirmed SARS-CoV-2 infection or an uninfected control (not recorded which). The sequenced sample was whole blood. The CDR3 loop is CAIGRSILQSTEAFF. CDR3 nucleotides: TGTGCCATCGGGAGATCGATTCTCCAATCCACTGAAGCTTTCTTT.